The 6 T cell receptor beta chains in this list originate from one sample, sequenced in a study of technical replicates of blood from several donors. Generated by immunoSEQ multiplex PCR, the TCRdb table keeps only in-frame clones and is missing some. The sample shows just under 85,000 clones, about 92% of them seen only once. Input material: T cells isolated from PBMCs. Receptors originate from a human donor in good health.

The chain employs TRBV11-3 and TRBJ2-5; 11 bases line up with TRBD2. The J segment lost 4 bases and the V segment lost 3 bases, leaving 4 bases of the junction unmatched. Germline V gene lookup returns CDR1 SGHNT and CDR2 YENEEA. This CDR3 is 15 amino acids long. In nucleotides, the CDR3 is TGTGCCAGCAGCTTTAGCGGGAGGGCCGGAGAGACCCAGTACTTC. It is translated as CASSFSGRAGETQYF.

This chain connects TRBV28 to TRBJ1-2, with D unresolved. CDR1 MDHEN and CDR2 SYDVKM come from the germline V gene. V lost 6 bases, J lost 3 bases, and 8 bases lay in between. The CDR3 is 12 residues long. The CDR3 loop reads CASSTRDYGYTF. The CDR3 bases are TGTGCCAGCAGCACCCGGGACTATGGCTACACCTTC.

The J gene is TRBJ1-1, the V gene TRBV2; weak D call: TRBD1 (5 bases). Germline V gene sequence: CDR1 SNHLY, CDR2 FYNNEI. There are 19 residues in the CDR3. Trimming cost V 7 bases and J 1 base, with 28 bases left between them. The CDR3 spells CASTGFSSSPQNPNTEAFF. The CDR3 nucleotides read TGTGCCAGCACAGGGTTTTCCAGTTCCCCACAAAACCCGAACACTGAAGCTTTCTTT. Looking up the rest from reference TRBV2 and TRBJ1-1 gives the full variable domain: EPEVTQTPSHQVTQMGQEVILRCVPISNHLYFYWYRQILGQKVEFLVSFYNNEISEKSEIFDDQFSVERPDGSNFTLKIRSTKLEDSAMYFCASTGFSSSPQNPNTEAFFGQGTRLTVV.

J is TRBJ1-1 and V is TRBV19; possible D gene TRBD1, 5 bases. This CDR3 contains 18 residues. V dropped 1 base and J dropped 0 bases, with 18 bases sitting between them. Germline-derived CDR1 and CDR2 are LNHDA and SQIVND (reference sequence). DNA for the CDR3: TGTGCCAGTAGTATAGGTGGGAAGACAGCTTGGGTGAACACTGAAGCTTTCTTT. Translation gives CASSIGGKTAWVNTEAFF. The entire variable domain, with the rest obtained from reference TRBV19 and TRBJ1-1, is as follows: DGGITQSPKYLFRKEGQNVTLSCEQNLNHDAMYWYRQDPGQGLRLIYYSQIVNDFQKGDIAEGYSVSREKKESFPLTVTSAQKNPTAFYLCASSIGGKTAWVNTEAFFGQGTRLTVV.

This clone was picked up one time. CDR3: CASSEAGAGGVAEAFF. CDR3 DNA sequence: TGTGCCAGCAGTGAAGCAGGGGCAGGGGGCGTCGCTGAAGCTTTCTTT. The chain uses TRBV2 and TRBJ1-1; 8 bases align to TRBD1. Losses at the gene ends were 0 bases for V and 6 bases for J; bases not matched to a gene: 9. This CDR3 has 16 amino acids. Germline loops: CDR1 SNHLY, CDR2 FYNNEI. Looking up the rest from reference TRBV2 and TRBJ1-1 gives the full variable domain: EPEVTQTPSHQVTQMGQEVILRCVPISNHLYFYWYRQILGQKVEFLVSFYNNEISEKSEIFDDQFSVERPDGSNFTLKIRSTKLEDSAMYFCASSEAGAGGVAEAFFGQGTRLTVV.

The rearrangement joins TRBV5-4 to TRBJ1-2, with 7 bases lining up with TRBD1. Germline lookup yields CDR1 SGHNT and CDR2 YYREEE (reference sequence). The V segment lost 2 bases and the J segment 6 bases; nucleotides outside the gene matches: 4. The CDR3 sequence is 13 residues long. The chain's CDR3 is CASSFGTENGYTF. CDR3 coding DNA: TGTGCCAGCAGCTTCGGGACAGAGAATGGCTACACCTTC. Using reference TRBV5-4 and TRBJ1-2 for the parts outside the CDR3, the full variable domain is ETGVTQSPTHLIKTRGQQVTLRCSSQSGHNTVSWYQQALGQGPQFIFQYYREEENGRGNFPPRFSGLQFPNYSSELNVNALELDDSALYLCASSFGTENGYTFGSGTRLTVV.